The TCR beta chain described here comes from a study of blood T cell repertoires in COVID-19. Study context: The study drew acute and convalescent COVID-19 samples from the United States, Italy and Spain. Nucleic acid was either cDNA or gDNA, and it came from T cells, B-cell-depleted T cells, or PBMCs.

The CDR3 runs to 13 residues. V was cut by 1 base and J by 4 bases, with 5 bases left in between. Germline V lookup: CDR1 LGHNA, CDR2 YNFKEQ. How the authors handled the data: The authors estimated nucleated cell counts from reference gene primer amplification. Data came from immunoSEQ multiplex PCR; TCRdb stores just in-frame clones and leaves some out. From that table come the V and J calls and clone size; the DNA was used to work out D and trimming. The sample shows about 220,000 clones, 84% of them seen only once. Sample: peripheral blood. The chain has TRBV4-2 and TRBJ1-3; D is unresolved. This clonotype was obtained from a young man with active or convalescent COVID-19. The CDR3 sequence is CASSQVGGNTIYF. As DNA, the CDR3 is TGTGCCAGCAGCCAAGTGGGCGGAAACACCATATATTTT.